This TCR beta chain was sequenced during a study of cytomegalovirus exposure and HLA in healthy donors. General study findings and limits: The classifier, whose performance was assessed in both the original and validation cohorts, reportedly diagnosed cytomegalovirus status with high specificity and sensitivity.

In nominal health when sampled, donors likely had unrecorded immune exposures nonetheless. PCR used 60 Vbeta primers and 13 Jbeta primers. Method: immunoSEQ multiplex PCR; TCRdb's copy keeps in-frame clones and lacks some. The sample has about 160,000 clones; 70% are singletons. As to this clone: Its cognate antigen is unknown.

The V gene lost 5 bases and the J gene lost 6 bases, with 20 bases spanning the gap. The CDR3 is made up of 16 amino acids. CDR1 is MGHRA, CDR2 YSYEKL, per germline. The chain combines TRBV4-1 with TRBJ2-1, with D possibly matching TRBD2 (6 bases). The source material was PBMCs. The TCR sequence derives from a man aged 18 to 35 in good health and CMV-seropositive. This CDR3 reads CASSGRDSSKGNEQFF. CDR3 coding DNA: TGCGCCAGCAGCGGGCGGGACTCGTCTAAGGGCAATGAGCAGTTCTTC.